These 19 T cell receptor beta chains originate from one sample sequenced in a study of blood T cell repertoires in COVID-19 (dated by TCRdb to the early 2020s). Libraries were made using the immunoSEQ multiplex PCR assay. TCRdb took over this immuneACCESS table, retaining in-frame rearrangements with V and J assigned. Such tables are incomplete; in checked studies, under half of the missing clones stem from an unresolved V gene, and the remainder is unexplained. This sample gives under 25,000 clones in total; around 83% of them show up just once. The ten top clones hold 48% of the sample. Sequencing was carried out using peripheral blood. All receptors derive from a man aged 70-80 years with acute or convalescent COVID-19.

The rearrangement uses TRBV9 and TRBJ2-3, with 10 bases lining up with TRBD2. Per the germline V gene, CDR1 is SGDLS and CDR2 is YYNGEE. The CDR3 has 14 amino acids. J was trimmed by 4 bases and V by 4 bases; bases with no gene match: 3. The CDR3 loop is CASSQGLAADTQYF. In DNA, the CDR3 is TGTGCCAGCAGCCAAGGACTAGCGGCAGATACGCAGTATTTT.

This clone was observed a few times. The chain recombines TRBV7-9 with TRBJ1-1; TRBD1 might be the D (6 bases). The germline V gene encodes CDR1 SEHNR and CDR2 FQNEAQ (reference sequence). The CDR3 spans 14 residues. V was trimmed by 5 bases and J by 7 bases, leaving 17 bases between them. The CDR3 DNA reads as TGTGCCAGCAGCGAGACAGGATTAGTAGTTGAAGCTTTCTTT. Translation gives CASSETGLVVEAFF.

V is TRBV10-1 and J is TRBJ2-2; D perhaps matches TRBD2 (5 bases). Germline assignment: CDR1 WNHNN and CDR2 SYGVQD (reference sequence). The CDR3 has 14 residues. Trimming took 6 bases from V and 2 from J, leaving 10 bases between them. Written as DNA, the CDR3 is TGCGCCAGCAGAGGAGGTGAAAACACCGGGGAGCTGTTTTTT. It encodes CASRGGENTGELFF.

V usage is TRBV28 and J usage is TRBJ1-2; 7 bases match TRBD1. V was clipped by 10 bases and J by 4 bases; unmatched bases: 9. The CDR3 totals 13 residues. CDR1 MDHEN and CDR2 SYDVKM come from the germline V gene. The CDR3 coding sequence is TGTGCCACAGAGGGGGCTGCCGTCTATGGCTACACCTTC. Its protein is CATEGAAVYGYTF.

This clone has a single count. This chain uses TRBV29-1 with TRBJ1-1; D may be TRBD1 (5 bases). Trimming cost V 4 bases and J 6 bases, with 9 bases left between them. The CDR3 contains 11 residues. In germline, CDR1 is SQVTM, CDR2 ANQGSEA. CDR3 sequence reads: CSVGRGSEAFF. CDR3 bases: TGCAGCGTTGGCCGGGGGTCTGAAGCTTTCTTT.

The V gene is TRBV5-5, the J gene TRBJ2-7; the D gene is possibly TRBD1 (5 bases). The CDR3 spans 12 residues. Germline loops: CDR1 SGHKS, CDR2 YYEKEE (reference sequence). Deletions cut 4 bases from V and 2 bases from J, with 7 bases between. CDR3 in amino acids: CASSPQAYEQYF. CDR3 nucleotide sequence: TGTGCCAGCAGCCCACAGGCCTACGAGCAGTACTTC.

This clone appeared once. The rearrangement joins TRBV3-1 (or the pseudogene TRBV3-2) to TRBJ2-5, with 12 bases identical to TRBD2. Germline V lookup: CDR1 LGHDT, CDR2 YNNKEL (reference sequence). V lost 2 bases to trimming and J lost 4 bases; unmatched junction nucleotides: 8. The CDR3 has 17 amino acids. For the CDR3, the DNA is TGTGCCAGCAGCCAAATCTGGTCTAGCGGGGGGGTAGAGACCCAGTACTTC. Translating it yields CASSQIWSSGGVETQYF.

This clone was detected only a few times. The J gene is TRBJ2-1, the V gene TRBV29-1, with D possibly being TRBD2 (6 bases). CDR1 is SQVTM and CDR2 is ANQGSEA in the germline V gene. The CDR3 extends over 13 amino acids. V lost 1 base, J lost 9 bases, and 13 bases lay in between. CDR3 nucleotide sequence: TGCAGCGTTGAAGGGGCAGCGGGCCTTGAGCAGTTCTTC. Protein sequence: CSVEGAAGLEQFF.

The rearrangement uses TRBV6-2 or TRBV6-3 and TRBJ1-1; D perhaps matches TRBD1 (6 bases). V shed 2 bases and J shed 3 bases, with 10 bases lying between them. From germline, CDR1 is MNHEY and CDR2 SVGEGT. The CDR3 contains 14 residues. CDR3 sequence reads: CASSYTGSDTEAFF. The CDR3, as DNA: TGTGCCAGCAGTTACACAGGGTCGGACACTGAAGCTTTCTTT.

The gene calls are TRBV5-6 and TRBJ1-5; no clear D. Germline values: CDR1 SGHDT, CDR2 YYEEEE. This CDR3 has 15 amino acids. V gave up 0 bases and J gave up 2 bases, with 9 bases separating them. In nucleotides, the CDR3 is TGTGCCAGCAGCTTGGCCGCGTCGGGCAATCAGCCCCAGCATTTT. As protein: CASSLAASGNQPQHF.

The chain uses TRBV11-3 and TRBJ2-3; 7 positions match TRBD2. The CDR3 is 13 residues long. The V and J ends lost 1 base and 10 bases, in that order; junction bases with no gene match: 5. Germline assignment: CDR1 SGHNT and CDR2 YENEEA. This chain's CDR3 is CASSLVSGRAQYF. CDR3 DNA: TGTGCCAGCAGCTTAGTATCAGGGAGGGCGCAGTATTTT.

This rearrangement joins TRBV15 to TRBJ2-1, with 8 nucleotides matching TRBD2. Germline CDR1 and CDR2: LNHNV and YYDKDF (reference sequence). Trimming cost V 0 bases and J 7 bases; bases outside gene matches: 5. The CDR3 has 15 amino acids. This CDR3 is CATSRESGGLNEQFF. In DNA form, the CDR3 reads TGTGCCACCAGCAGAGAAAGCGGGGGCCTGAATGAGCAGTTCTTC.

The chain is built from TRBV7-8 and TRBJ1-6; no clear D. Germline V lookup: CDR1 SGHVS, CDR2 FQNEAQ. The length of the CDR3 is 16 residues. V shed 2 bases and J shed 0 bases, with 8 bases lying between them. This CDR3 reads CASSLNWSSYNSPLHF. The CDR3 region has the DNA TGTGCCAGCAGCTTAAATTGGAGCTCCTATAATTCACCCCTCCACTTT.

This chain connects TRBV5-4 to TRBJ2-7; D might be TRBD2 (6 bases). The CDR3 extends over 13 amino acids. Trimming took 0 bases from V and 13 from J, leaving 17 bases between them. The germline CDR1 and CDR2 sequences are SGHNT and YYREEE (reference sequence). The CDR3 is CASSLDPQRAPYF. The CDR3 nucleotides read TGTGCCAGCAGCTTGGACCCCCAGCGGGCCCCCTACTTC.

This chain joins TRBV29-1 and TRBJ1-4; 8 nucleotides align to TRBD1. The V gene end was trimmed by 6 bases and the J gene end by 4 bases; junction bases not matched to a gene: 7. CDR1 and CDR2 (germline): SQVTM, ANQGSEA. CDR3 length equals 14 residues. The CDR3 DNA follows: TGCAGCGTCGCAGGGGGCCACGATAATGAAAAACTGTTTTTT. It is translated as CSVAGGHDNEKLFF.

The chain joins TRBV7-8 to TRBJ2-7; 10 bases match TRBD2. With 5 bases clipped from V and 5 bases from J, the junction kept 9 bases outside the gene matches. This CDR3 region has 15 residues. CDR1 and CDR2 from the germline V gene are SGHVS and FQNEAQ. The CDR3 reads CASSTPTSGQDEQYF. The CDR3 nucleotides are TGTGCCAGCAGCACCCCGACTAGCGGGCAAGACGAGCAGTACTTC.

The chain recombines TRBV5-1 with TRBJ1-2; the D gene is possibly TRBD1 (6 bases). CDR1 SGHRS and CDR2 YFSETQ come from the germline V gene. The V end lost 3 bases, the J end lost 3 bases, and 9 bases lay between the germline ends. The CDR3 loop spans 13 amino acids. The CDR3 nucleotides are TGCGCCAGCAGCTCACAGGGAGACTATGGCTACACCTTC. Its protein is CASSSQGDYGYTF.

The V gene is TRBV9, the J gene TRBJ1-2; 10 bases are a match to TRBD1. Losses at the gene ends were 6 bases for V and 6 bases for J; bases not matched to a gene: 8. Germline V gene sequence: CDR1 SGDLS, CDR2 YYNGEE. CDR3 length: 14 amino acids. The CDR3: CASKDPGQGNGYTF. CDR3 coding DNA: TGTGCCAGCAAGGACCCGGGACAGGGGAATGGCTACACCTTC.

The rearrangement links TRBV2 to TRBJ2-5; TRBD1 matches at 8 bases. Germline values: CDR1 SNHLY, CDR2 FYNNEI. Trimming cost V 7 bases and J 2 bases; bases outside gene matches: 6. The CDR3 extends over 14 amino acids. The CDR3 spells CASTKTGVQETQYF. In DNA, the CDR3 is TGTGCCAGCACCAAGACAGGGGTTCAAGAGACCCAGTACTTC. Combining the CDR3 with reference TRBV2 and TRBJ2-5 gives the whole variable domain EPEVTQTPSHQVTQMGQEVILRCVPISNHLYFYWYRQILGQKVEFLVSFYNNEISEKSEIFDDQFSVERPDGSNFTLKIRSTKLEDSAMYFCASTKTGVQETQYFGPGTRLLVL.